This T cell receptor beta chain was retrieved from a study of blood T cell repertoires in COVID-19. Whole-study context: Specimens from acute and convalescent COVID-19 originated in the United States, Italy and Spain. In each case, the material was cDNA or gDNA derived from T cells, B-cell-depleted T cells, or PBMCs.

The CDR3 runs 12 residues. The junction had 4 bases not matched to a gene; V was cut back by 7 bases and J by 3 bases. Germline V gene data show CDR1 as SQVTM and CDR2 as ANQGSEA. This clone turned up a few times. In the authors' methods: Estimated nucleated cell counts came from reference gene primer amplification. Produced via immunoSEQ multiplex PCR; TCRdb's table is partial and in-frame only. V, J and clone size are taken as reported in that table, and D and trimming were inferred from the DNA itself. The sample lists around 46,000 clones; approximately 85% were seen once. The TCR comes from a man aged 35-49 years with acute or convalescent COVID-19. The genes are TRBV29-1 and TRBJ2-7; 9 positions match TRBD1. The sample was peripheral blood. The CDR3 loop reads CSAKTGGYEQYF. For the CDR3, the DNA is TGCAGCGCCAAGACAGGGGGCTACGAGCAGTACTTC.